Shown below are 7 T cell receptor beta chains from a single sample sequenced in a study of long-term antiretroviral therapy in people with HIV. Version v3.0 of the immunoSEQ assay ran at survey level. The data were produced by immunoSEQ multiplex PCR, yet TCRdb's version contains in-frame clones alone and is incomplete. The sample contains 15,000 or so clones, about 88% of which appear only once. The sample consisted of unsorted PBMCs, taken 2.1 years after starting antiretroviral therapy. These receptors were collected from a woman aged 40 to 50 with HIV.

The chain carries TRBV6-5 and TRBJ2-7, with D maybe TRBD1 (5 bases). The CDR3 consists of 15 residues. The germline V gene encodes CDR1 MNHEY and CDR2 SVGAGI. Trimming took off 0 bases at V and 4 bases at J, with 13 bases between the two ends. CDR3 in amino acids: CASSYSEDSLYEQYF. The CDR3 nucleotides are TGTGCCAGCAGTTACTCGGAAGACAGCCTATACGAGCAGTACTTC.

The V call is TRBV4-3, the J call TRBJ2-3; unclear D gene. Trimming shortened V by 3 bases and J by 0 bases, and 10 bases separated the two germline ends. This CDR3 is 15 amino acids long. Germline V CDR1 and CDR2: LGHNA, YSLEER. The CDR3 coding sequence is TGCGCCAGCAGCCAGGGCCTCACTAGCACAGATACGCAGTATTTT. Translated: CASSQGLTSTDTQYF.

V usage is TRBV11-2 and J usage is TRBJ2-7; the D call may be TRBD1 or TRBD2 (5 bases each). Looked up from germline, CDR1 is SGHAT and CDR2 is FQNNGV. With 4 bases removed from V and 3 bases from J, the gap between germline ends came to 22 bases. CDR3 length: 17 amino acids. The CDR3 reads CASSWGWFGSSRYEQYF. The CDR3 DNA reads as TGTGCCAGCAGCTGGGGGTGGTTCGGGTCTTCTCGCTACGAGCAGTACTTC.

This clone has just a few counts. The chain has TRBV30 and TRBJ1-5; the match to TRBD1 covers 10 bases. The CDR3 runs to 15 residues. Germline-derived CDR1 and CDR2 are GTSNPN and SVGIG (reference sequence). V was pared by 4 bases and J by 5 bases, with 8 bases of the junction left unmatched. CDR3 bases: TGTGCCTGGAACTCAGGACAGGGGGACGATCAGCCCCAGCATTTT. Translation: CAWNSGQGDDQPQHF. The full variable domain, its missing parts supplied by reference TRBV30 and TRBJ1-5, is SQTIHQWPATLVQPVGSPLSLECTVEGTSNPNLYWYRQAAGRGLQLLFYSVGIGQISSEVPQNLSASRPQDRQFILSSKKLLLSDSGFYLCAWNSGQGDDQPQHFGDGTRLSIL.

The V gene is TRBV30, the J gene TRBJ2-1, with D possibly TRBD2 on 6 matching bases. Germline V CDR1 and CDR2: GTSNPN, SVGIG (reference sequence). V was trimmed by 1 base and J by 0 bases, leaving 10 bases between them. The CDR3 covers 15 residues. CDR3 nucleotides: TGTGCCTGGAGTGCCCGGGGGAGCTCCTACAATGAGCAGTTCTTC. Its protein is CAWSARGSSYNEQFF. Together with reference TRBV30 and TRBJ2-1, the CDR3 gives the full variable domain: SQTIHQWPATLVQPVGSPLSLECTVEGTSNPNLYWYRQAAGRGLQLLFYSVGIGQISSEVPQNLSASRPQDRQFILSSKKLLLSDSGFYLCAWSARGSSYNEQFFGPGTRLTVL.

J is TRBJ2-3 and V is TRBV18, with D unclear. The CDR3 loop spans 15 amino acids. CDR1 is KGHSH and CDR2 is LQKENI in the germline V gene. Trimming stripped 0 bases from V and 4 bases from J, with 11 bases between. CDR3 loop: CASSPPNAEPDTQYF. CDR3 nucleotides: TGTGCCAGCTCACCACCCAACGCCGAACCAGATACGCAGTATTTT.

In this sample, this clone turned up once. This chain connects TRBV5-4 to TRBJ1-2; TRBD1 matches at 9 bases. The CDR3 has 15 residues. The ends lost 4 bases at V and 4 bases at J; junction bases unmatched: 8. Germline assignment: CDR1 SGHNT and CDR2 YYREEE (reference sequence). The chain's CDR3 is CASSSRTGAAYGYTF. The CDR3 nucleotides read TGTGCCAGCAGCAGTAGGACAGGGGCTGCCTATGGCTACACCTTC.